This T cell receptor (beta chain) comes out of a study of tumor-infiltrating lymphocytes in localized non-small cell lung cancer. This CDR3 is 15 amino acids long. V shed 3 bases and J shed 4 bases, with 15 bases lying between them. Germline V gives CDR1 LNHDA, CDR2 SQIVND (reference sequence). Clones were read by immunoSEQ multiplex PCR, and TCRdb kept only the in-frame ones, dropping some. The sample shows 15,000 or so clones, about 42% of them seen only once. This clone was counted at least ten times. The V call is TRBV19, the J call TRBJ1-2, with D possibly matching TRBD1 (5 bases). This TCR came from a human donor with non-small cell lung cancer. The sequenced material came from lung tumor tissue. This CDR3 reads CASSMDKRGIYGYTF. CDR3 nucleotide sequence: TGTGCCAGTAGTATGGACAAAAGAGGGATCTATGGCTACACCTTC.